This T cell receptor (beta chain) was sequenced in a study of response to subunit inactivated influenza vaccine. The study's findings and limits: Only a handful of new T cells, the authors suggested, are recruited with each seasonal influenza vaccination.

TCRdb reprocessed the RT-PCR reads via MiXCR and lists one record per CDR3 protein. The profile shows about 830,000 distinct CDR3 sequences, approximately 18% of them singletons. Germline CDR1 SQVTM, CDR2 ANQGSEA. The germline V and J ends were trimmed by 6 bases and 3 bases, with 8 bases remaining between them. This CDR3 comprises 12 residues. About this clonotype itself: Antigen: not known.

The chain recombines TRBV29-1 with TRBJ1-4; D may be TRBD1 (5 bases). This receptor was obtained from a man aged 45-65 years who received an inactivated influenza vaccine. The specimen was PBMCs from blood, collected less than 6 days after vaccination. The CDR3 nucleotides read TGCAGCGTCGGGGGTGCTAATGAAAAACTGTTTTTT. Residues: CSVGGANEKLFF.